These 23 T cell receptor beta chains originate from one sample sequenced in a study of monozygotic twins with inflammatory bowel disease. TCRdb re-called the 5' RACE reads, yielding one record per CDR3 amino acid sequence without DNA. The sample table sets out approximately 330,000 distinct CDR3 sequences. Sample: blood. Receptors originate from a human donor with ulcerative colitis or Crohn's disease, or a healthy co-twin of an affected twin (not recorded which).

This chain links TRBV19 with TRBJ1-1; lacking DNA, the TRBD1 call made by TCRdb goes unchecked. Per the germline V gene, CDR1 is LNHDA and CDR2 is SQIVND (reference sequence). The CDR3 covers 13 residues. CDR3 residues: CASAGQMNTEAFF.

The CDR3: CSVSMWENTGELFF. The rearrangement joins TRBV29-1 to TRBJ2-2. This CDR3 is 14 amino acids long. Germline V gene lookup returns CDR1 SQVTM and CDR2 ANQGSEA.

The V call is TRBV6-1, the J call TRBJ2-4; with no DNA, the TCRdb D assignment of TRBD1 cannot be verified. The germline CDR1 and CDR2 sequences are MNHNS and SASEGT. This CDR3 comprises 15 residues. CDR3 in amino acids: CASSPRFGGKNIQYF.

The rearrangement uses TRBV5-1 and TRBJ2-2; absent DNA, TCRdb's TRBD1 call cannot be checked. CDR3 length equals 16 residues. Germline assignment: CDR1 SGHRS and CDR2 YFSETQ. CDR3 in amino acids: CASKEYPGVATGELFF. The variable domain in full, with the rest retrieved from reference TRBV5-1 and TRBJ2-2, is KAGVTQTPRYLIKTRGQQVTLSCSPISGHRSVSWYQQTPGQGLQFLFEYFSETQRNKGNFPGRFSGRQFSNSRSEMNVSTLELGDSALYLCASKEYPGVATGELFFGEGSRLTVL.

The gene calls are TRBV10-2 and TRBJ1-1. The V gene's germline CDR1 is WSHSY and CDR2 SAAADI. The CDR3 covers 13 residues. The CDR3: CASSELGNTEAFF.

V gene TRBV12-3 or TRBV12-4 combines with J gene TRBJ1-6; the D gene TCRdb calls, TRBD1, cannot be checked with no DNA. The CDR3 has 16 residues. CDR3 in amino acids: CASSNRQGISNSPLHF.

J is TRBJ1-1 and V is TRBV20-1. CDR3 length: 15 residues. CDR1 and CDR2 from the germline V gene are DFQATT and SNEGSKA (reference sequence). The CDR3 is CSAVSFHLQNTEAFF.

V is TRBV15 and J is TRBJ2-3. Germline V gene sequence: CDR1 LNHNV, CDR2 YYDKDF (reference sequence). The CDR3 spans 12 residues. The CDR3 loop is CATSKTTDTQYF.

The V and J genes are TRBV7-9 and TRBJ2-1; no DNA is available, so the TRBD1 call from TCRdb remains unchecked. CDR3 length: 14 residues. Germline lookup yields CDR1 SEHNR and CDR2 FQNEAQ (reference sequence). CDR3 in amino acids: CASSHTTGQVEQFF.

This rearrangement joins TRBV6-6 to TRBJ1-4; TCRdb calls TRBD1, which cannot be checked without DNA. Germline V lookup: CDR1 MNHNY, CDR2 SVGAGI (reference sequence). There are 11 residues in the CDR3. CDR3 sequence: CASSYSEGVFF.

The chain carries TRBV28 and TRBJ2-2; TCRdb's D gene call, TRBD2, goes unchecked for lack of DNA. Germline lookup yields CDR1 MDHEN and CDR2 SYDVKM. This CDR3 spans 14 amino acids. Here the CDR3 reads CASSLLAGSGELFF. The variable domain in full, with the rest retrieved from reference TRBV28 and TRBJ2-2, is DVKVTQSSRYLVKRTGEKVFLECVQDMDHENMFWYRQDPGLGLRLIYFSYDVKMKEKGDIPEGYSVSREKKERFSLILESASTNQTSMYLCASSLLAGSGELFFGEGSRLTVL.

This chain links TRBV28 with TRBJ2-7; TCRdb names TRBD2, which stays unverified in the absence of DNA. Per the germline V gene, CDR1 is MDHEN and CDR2 is SYDVKM. The CDR3 sequence is 13 residues long. The CDR3 reads CASRSGGAYEQYF. The full variable domain, its missing parts supplied by reference TRBV28 and TRBJ2-7, is DVKVTQSSRYLVKRTGEKVFLECVQDMDHENMFWYRQDPGLGLRLIYFSYDVKMKEKGDIPEGYSVSREKKERFSLILESASTNQTSMYLCASRSGGAYEQYFGPGTRLTVT.

The CDR3: CASSEVGTGNQPQHF. This chain links TRBV6-1 with TRBJ1-5; TCRdb selects TRBD1, and the lack of DNA leaves this call unchecked. Germline assignment: CDR1 MNHNS and CDR2 SASEGT. The CDR3 covers 15 residues.

The chain is built from TRBV28 and TRBJ1-5; TCRdb indicates TRBD1, and absent DNA this call remains unverified. The CDR3 has 15 amino acids. The germline V gene has CDR1 MDHEN and CDR2 SYDVKM. The CDR3: CASSRIQGANQPQHF.

The gene calls are TRBV28 and TRBJ2-5; TCRdb outputs TRBD2, but without DNA this stays unchecked. The CDR3 length is 15 residues. CDR1 and CDR2 from the germline V gene are MDHEN and SYDVKM. CDR3 in amino acids: CASSGLAGGGKTQYF. Full variable domain (rest looked up from reference TRBV28 and TRBJ2-5): DVKVTQSSRYLVKRTGEKVFLECVQDMDHENMFWYRQDPGLGLRLIYFSYDVKMKEKGDIPEGYSVSREKKERFSLILESASTNQTSMYLCASSGLAGGGKTQYFGPGTRLLVL.

This chain joins TRBV6-5 and TRBJ2-5. CDR3 length: 14 amino acids. Germline V gene data show CDR1 as MNHEY and CDR2 as SVGAGI. CDR3 protein: CASSYGDEGETQYF.

The chain couples TRBV7-2 to TRBJ1-5; the TCRdb D gene call, TRBD1, has no DNA to confirm it. Germline CDR1 SGHTA, CDR2 FQGNSA. The CDR3 is 15 amino acids. CDR3 protein: CASSLVGTDDQPQHF. The full variable domain, its missing parts supplied by reference TRBV7-2 and TRBJ1-5, is GAGVSQSPSNKVTEKGKDVELRCDPISGHTALYWYRQSLGQGLEFLIYFQGNSAPDKSGLPSDRFSAERTGGSVSTLTIQRTQQEDSAVYLCASSLVGTDDQPQHFGDGTRLSIL.

CDR3 loop: CSARENTDTQYF. V and J are TRBV20-1 and TRBJ2-3. This CDR3 spans 12 amino acids. Germline V CDR1 and CDR2: DFQATT, SNEGSKA (reference sequence).

V and J are TRBV3-1 and TRBJ2-1; absent DNA, TCRdb's TRBD2 call cannot be checked. Looked up from germline, CDR1 is LGHDT and CDR2 is YNNKEL (reference sequence). This CDR3 contains 17 residues. CDR3 in amino acids: CASSQDEAGGSYNEQFF.

CDR3 amino acids: CASSSTILAGSTDTQYF. This chain links TRBV6-2 or TRBV6-3 with TRBJ2-3; TCRdb selects TRBD2, and the lack of DNA leaves this call unchecked. The CDR3 has 17 residues. Germline assignment: CDR1 MNHEY and CDR2 SVGEGT.

The V and J genes are TRBV5-5 and TRBJ2-2. CDR3 length: 14 amino acids. Germline V gene sequence: CDR1 SGHKS, CDR2 YYEKEE (reference sequence). The CDR3 here is CASSLASHTGELFF. Filled out from reference TRBV5-5 and TRBJ2-2, the complete variable domain reads DAGVTQSPTHLIKTRGQQVTLRCSPISGHKSVSWYQQVLGQGPQFIFQYYEKEERGRGNFPDRFSARQFPNYSSELNVNALLLGDSALYLCASSLASHTGELFFGEGSRLTVL.

The rearrangement uses TRBV20-1 and TRBJ2-1; TCRdb indicates TRBD2, and absent DNA this call remains unverified. CDR1 and CDR2 from the germline V gene are DFQATT and SNEGSKA (reference sequence). This CDR3 spans 17 amino acids. The CDR3 loop reads CSALEAVAANFYNEQFF.

The V and J genes are TRBV5-1 and TRBJ2-5; checking the TCRdb D call of TRBD2 is not possible without DNA. The CDR3 contains 14 residues. Germline values: CDR1 SGHRS, CDR2 YFSETQ. This chain's CDR3 is CASSSGLAGLTQYF.